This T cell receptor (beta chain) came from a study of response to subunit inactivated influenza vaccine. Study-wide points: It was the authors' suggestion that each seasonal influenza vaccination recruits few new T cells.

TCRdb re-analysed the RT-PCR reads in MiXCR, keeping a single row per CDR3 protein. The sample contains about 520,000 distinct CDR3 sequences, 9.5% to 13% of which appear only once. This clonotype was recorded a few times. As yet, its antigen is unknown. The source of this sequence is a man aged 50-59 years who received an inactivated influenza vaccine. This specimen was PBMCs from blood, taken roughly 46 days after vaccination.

Here the CDR3 DNA reads TGTGCCAGCAGCCCGGACAGGGTGAGGGGCTACACCTTC. The encoded protein is CASSPDRVRGYTF. The chain combines TRBV5-6 with TRBJ1-2; 8 bases map to TRBD1. This CDR3 is built from 13 residues. Germline lookup yields CDR1 SGHDT and CDR2 YYEEEE. With V trimmed by 4 bases and J by 8 bases, 7 bases remained unmatched.